This TCR beta chain was identified during a study of blood T cell repertoires in COVID-19 (dated by TCRdb to about 2020). Some background on the complete study: Samples from collaborators originated in the United States, Italy and Spain and spanned both the acute and convalescent phases of COVID-19. The sample metadata nearly always contained a de-identified subject ID, COVID-19 status, age in years and sex. A freely available public database, intended as a resource for researchers studying the immune response to SARS-CoV-2, is where the repertoires were released. Samples came from the ongoing ImmuneRACE study (first 160 participants) plus 1,254 subjects from 6 global collaborators. Deeply sampled blood TCRbeta repertoires from subjects exposed to, actively infected with, or recovered from COVID-19 were included in the dataset. The prospective study material was composed of cDNA or gDNA derived from T cells, B-cell-depleted T cells, or PBMCs. HLA class I and class II types, where available, came from metadata supplied by the sample provider rather than from assay-based typing.

In the prospective study, participants were roughly 18 to 100 years old, resided in about two dozen geographic areas of the United States, and were enrolled through a virtual design. Cohort assignment in the prospective study relied on participant-reported clinical history from a screening survey and a study questionnaire. Recovered participants in ImmuneRACE Cohort 3 were defined as having two consecutive negative NP/OP PCR tests, clearance from a healthcare professional, or resolution of symptoms. In the prospective study, mobile phlebotomists collected whole blood, serum and a nasopharyngeal or oropharyngeal swab from each participant. Participants in the prospective study had the option to provide additional blood draws and questionnaires over a 2-month period. Before DNA extraction, blood samples from the prospective study were shipped at room temperature or frozen. Details on this clone: Its antigen is unknown. It has no much larger one-base neighbor in the sample; base qualities were not kept. The sample contains more than one DNA sequence encoding this CDR3.

CDR1 MNHEY and CDR2 SVGAGI are derived from the germline V gene. The CDR3 holds 12 amino acids from the cysteine to the phenylalanine. The sequence is cut down to CDR3 DNA, 36 bases in frame from base 1. V drops 5 bases and J drops 5 bases, leaving 9 bases in between. The immunoSEQ Assay, a bias-controlled multiplex PCR, was used to amplify TCRbeta CDR3 regions from genomic DNA. Regarding the original processing steps: Within the assay, amplification of reference gene primers was used to estimate how many nucleated cells each sample contained. Sequence reads were collapsed and filtered to measure the absolute abundance of every unique TCRbeta CDR3 rearrangement. Productive Simpson clonality was computed per sample as the square root of Simpson's diversity index over productive rearrangements. The source is immuneACCESS, and TCRdb retained only in-frame sequences with V and J called. Part of the clones is not carried over; for the studies checked, unresolved V genes explain less than half of this, and the remainder is unexplained. V and J calls and clone size are as listed in that table; D and trimming were resolved from the DNA. This sample has some 200,000 clones in its table, and roughly four fifths of those were observed once. The top ten constitute approximately 8.7% of the sample.

General study outcomes and caveats: Clinical and demographic metadata were provided uncurated, with the amount varying by source and participant.

The chain couples TRBV6-5 to TRBJ1-1; a tentative D match to TRBD1 spans 5 bases. Sequenced sample: PBMCs or T cells enriched from blood (not recorded which). This clonotype originated in a man aged 40-50 years who had recovered from COVID-19. Here is the DNA: TGTGCCAGCAGTAGGGGAGGGACTGAAGCTTTCTTT. It translates to CASSRGGTEAFF.